This T cell receptor beta chain was recovered during a study of OX40 agonist ivuxolimab in advanced cancers. Whole-study context: Mean age approximately 59 years, range 23 to 79; 82.7% male.

Germline V lookup: CDR1 LGHNA, CDR2 YSLEER. Trimming took 0 bases from V and 7 from J; bases not matched to a gene: 11. This CDR3 is 17 amino acids long. The repertoire was sequenced with immunoSEQ multiplex PCR; TCRdb's copy has only in-frame clones and lacks some. Of 40,000 to 60,000 clones listed, around 84% are singletons. General study findings and limits: Individuals who were partial responders at 0.1-3.0 mg/kg had clonal expansion that ranked among the lowest. Averaging showed that CD8+ T cells had more expanded clones than CD4+ did. Both CD4+ and CD8+ T cell populations in blood had undergone clonal expansion by week 6 at 0.1 to 3.0 mg/kg.

Note on this clone: What it binds is unknown.

The sequences come from CD4+ or CD8+ T cells sorted from blood, collected in a trial of the OX40 agonist ivuxolimab. The chain recombines TRBV4-3 with TRBJ2-1; 8 bases fit TRBD2. The sequence came from an adult with an advanced solid tumor such as melanoma, head and neck, liver or kidney cancer. CDR3 amino acids: CASSQDIGAGVRNEQFF. DNA of the CDR3: TGCGCCAGCAGCCAAGACATAGGAGCGGGAGTCAGGAATGAGCAGTTCTTC.